This T cell receptor (beta chain) originates from a study of blood T cell repertoires in COVID-19. Study summary: Sources were T cells, B-cell-depleted T cells, or PBMCs; the material itself was cDNA or gDNA.

As originally analysed: Amplification of reference gene primers was used by the study to estimate nucleated cell counts. Libraries were prepared by immunoSEQ multiplex PCR; TCRdb keeps only in-frame clonotypes and omits some of them. V and J calls and clone size follow that table, whereas D and trimming were derived from the DNA. Of tens of thousands of clones listed, 75% to 85% are singletons. Patients from Seattle were sampled longitudinally, starting during active infection. The CDR3 has 16 residues. The chain is built from TRBV21-1 and TRBJ1-5; the table's TRBD1 call for D was not verified on the DNA. TRBV21-1 is annotated as a pseudogene. This TCR was recovered from a man aged 80 or over with COVID-19, enrolled during active disease. The specimen was peripheral blood. DNA of the CDR3: TGTGCCAGCAGCAGATACAGGAATTTAAGCAATCAGCCCCAGCATTTT. This translates into CASSRYRNLSNQPQHF.